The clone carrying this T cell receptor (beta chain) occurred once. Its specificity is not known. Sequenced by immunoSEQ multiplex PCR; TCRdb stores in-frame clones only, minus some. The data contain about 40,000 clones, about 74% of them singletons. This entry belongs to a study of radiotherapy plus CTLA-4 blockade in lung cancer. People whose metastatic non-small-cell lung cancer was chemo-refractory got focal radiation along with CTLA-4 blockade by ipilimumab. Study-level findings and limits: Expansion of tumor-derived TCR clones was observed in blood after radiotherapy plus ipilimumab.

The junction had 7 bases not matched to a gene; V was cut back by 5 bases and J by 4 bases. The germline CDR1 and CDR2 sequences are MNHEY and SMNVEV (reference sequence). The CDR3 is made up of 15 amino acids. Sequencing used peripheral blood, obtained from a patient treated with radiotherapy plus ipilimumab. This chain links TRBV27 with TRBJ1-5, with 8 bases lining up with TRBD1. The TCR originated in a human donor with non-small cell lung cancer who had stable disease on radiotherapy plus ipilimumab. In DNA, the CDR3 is TGTGCCAGCAGTCCCAGGGGGCTCGAGAATCAGCCCCAGCATTTT. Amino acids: CASSPRGLENQPQHF.